A selection of T cell receptor beta chains follows, all from one sample in a study of T-cell memory formation after mild COVID-19. MiXCR, applied by TCRdb to the 5' RACE reads, yields one record per CDR3 protein. The sample lists 250,000 to 300,000 distinct CDR3 sequences; about 16% were seen once. The sequencing input was PBMCs or a T cell subset sorted from them (not recorded which). These receptors came from a man between 18 and 29 years old who had mild COVID-19 (a few samples of this study predate the infection). Cell type and time point are not known. Each CDR3 is given with its conserved first and last residue. A D gene is named only where the DNA matches it firmly. A row's size may be missing; if present it is once, few, many or a size class.

V	D	J	size	DNA	CDR3
TRBV5-5	TRBD2	TRBJ2-3	many	TGTGCCAGCAGCTTGGGAGGACTAGTTGAAGATACGCAGTATTTT	CASSLGGLVEDTQYF
TRBV7-9	.	TRBJ1-6	few	TGTGCCAGCAGCTTAGCGCGGACCGCAAGCTCCTATAATTCACCCCTCCACTTT	CASSLARTASSYNSPLHF
TRBV5-6	TRBD2	TRBJ2-3	once	TGTGCCAGCAGCTTGGCAAGGGTTGTCCTAGCGGGGGGGGCAATGATGGATACGCAGTATTTT	CASSLARVVLAGGAMMDTQYF
TRBV9	TRBD1	TRBJ1-5	few	TGTGCCAGCAGCGAGCCCGACAGGGGGCTAGCTCAGCCCCAGCATTTT	CASSEPDRGLAQPQHF
TRBV7-6	.	TRBJ1-2	.	TGTGCCAGCAGCTCGATAGACAGACCTTCGGGCTACACCTTC	CASSSIDRPSGYTF
TRBV7-2	.	TRBJ1-4	.	TGTGCCAGCAGCTGGAAGGGGGGTGAAAAACTGTTTTTT	CASSWKGGEKLFF
TRBV18	.	TRBJ1-6	.	TGTGCCAGCTCACCAGGCGGAGATTCACCCCTCCACTTT	CASSPGGDSPLHF
TRBV10-3	TRBD1	TRBJ1-2	.	TGTGCCACGGGGACAGCGGACTATGGCTACACCTTC	CATGTADYGYTF
TRBV25-1	TRBD2	TRBJ2-5	.	TGTGCCAGCAGTGACGGGGCTAGCGGGGGGCCGGGGGAGACCCAGTACTTC	CASSDGASGGPGETQYF
TRBV2	TRBD2	TRBJ2-5	.	TGTGCCAGCAGCCCGACTAGCTTCGGTCCCAAGACCCAGTACTTC	CASSPTSFGPKTQYF
TRBV2	TRBD2	TRBJ2-5	many	TGTGCCAGCAAAGGGGGACTAGCGTCAGAGACCCAGTACTTC	CASKGGLASETQYF
TRBV4-2	.	TRBJ2-3	few	TGTGCCAGCAGCCAAGAACGGGGCTCGGATACGCAGTATTTT	CASSQERGSDTQYF
TRBV7-2	.	TRBJ2-1	medium-sized	TGTGCCAGCAGTGGACGGCACAATGAGCAGTTCTTC	CASSGRHNEQFF
TRBV4-1	TRBD2	TRBJ2-3	few	TGCGCCAGCAGCCCCACTAGCGGGGCCACAGATACGCAGTATTTT	CASSPTSGATDTQYF
TRBV7-9	TRBD1	TRBJ2-3	.	TGTGCCAGCAGCAAGACAGGGCTCCCCACAGATACGCAGTATTTT	CASSKTGLPTDTQYF
TRBV5-5	TRBD2	TRBJ2-2	.	TGTGCCAGCAGCTTGGGAGCGGGGGGATACACCGGGGAGCTGTTTTTT	CASSLGAGGYTGELFF
TRBV7-9	TRBD1	TRBJ2-1	.	TGTGCCAGCAGCCCCGGGACAGGGTCTTCCAATGAGCAGTTCTTC	CASSPGTGSSNEQFF
TRBV6-5	.	TRBJ2-2	few	TGTGCCAGCAGGTTATCGGGGCTCGGGGAGCTGTTTTTT	CASRLSGLGELFF
TRBV5-1	.	TRBJ2-3	.	TGCGCCAGCAGCCCCACCGGAACTAGCACAGATACGCAGTATTTT	CASSPTGTSTDTQYF
TRBV6-5	.	TRBJ1-2	few	TGTGCCAGCAGTTACACGGTGGGATCGGGCTACACCTTC	CASSYTVGSGYTF
TRBV2	.	TRBJ1-2	.	TGTGCCAGCAGTGGGGTCTATGGCTACACCTTC	CASSGVYGYTF
TRBV27	TRBD1	TRBJ1-6	.	TGTGCCAGCAGCCCCGGGACAGGGAGGGGTTCACCCCTCCACTTT	CASSPGTGRGSPLHF
TRBV20-1	TRBD1	TRBJ2-3	.	TGCAGTGCTAGAGATCTTGGGCAGGGGGACACAGATACGCAGTATTTT	CSARDLGQGDTDTQYF
TRBV7-6	.	TRBJ2-5	.	TGTGCCAGCAGCTTCCGCGCTGCGGGGCTGGCGGCCCAGTACTTC	CASSFRAAGLAAQYF
TRBV12-3/TRBV12-4	.	TRBJ1-5	few	TGTGCCAGCAGTTTACGCGGGACAACTTATAGCAATCAGCCCCAGCATTTT	CASSLRGTTYSNQPQHF
TRBV28	.	TRBJ1-4	many	TGTGCCAGCAGTTCTCCGGGGATGGGGGCGAATGAAAAACTGTTTTTT	CASSSPGMGANEKLFF
TRBV6-5	.	TRBJ1-1	few	TGTGCCAGCAGTTACCGGCCCCAGGGAGGCACTGAAGCTTTCTTT	CASSYRPQGGTEAFF
TRBV29-1	.	TRBJ1-6	few	TGCAGCGTTGGTGAAGTGGGTAATTCACCCCTCCACTTT	CSVGEVGNSPLHF
TRBV4-3	TRBD1	TRBJ2-4	many	TGCGCCAGCAGCCAAGGGGACAGGGGGAACATTCAGTACTTC	CASSQGDRGNIQYF
TRBV5-1	.	TRBJ2-2	.	TGCGCCAGCGCAGGTGTGAGATGGGACAGCGGGGACACCGGGGAGCTGTTTTTT	CASAGVRWDSGDTGELFF
TRBV9	.	TRBJ2-5	few	TGTGCCAGCAGCGTAGCCGGGCAAGAGACCCAGTACTTC	CASSVAGQETQYF
TRBV7-9	.	TRBJ2-1	.	TGTGCCAGCAGCTTACGCTACGACAATGAGCAGTTCTTC	CASSLRYDNEQFF
TRBV7-2	TRBD1	TRBJ1-2	few	TGTGCCAGCAGCTTAGGGAGGACAGGGGGGATGATTAACTATGGCTACACCTTC	CASSLGRTGGMINYGYTF
TRBV5-4	.	TRBJ1-4	once	TGTGCCAGCAGCCGAAATAATGAAAAACTGTTTTTT	CASSRNNEKLFF
TRBV29-1	TRBD1	TRBJ2-2	few	TGCAGCGGTGGACAGGGGGCCGGGGAGCTGTTTTTT	CSGGQGAGELFF